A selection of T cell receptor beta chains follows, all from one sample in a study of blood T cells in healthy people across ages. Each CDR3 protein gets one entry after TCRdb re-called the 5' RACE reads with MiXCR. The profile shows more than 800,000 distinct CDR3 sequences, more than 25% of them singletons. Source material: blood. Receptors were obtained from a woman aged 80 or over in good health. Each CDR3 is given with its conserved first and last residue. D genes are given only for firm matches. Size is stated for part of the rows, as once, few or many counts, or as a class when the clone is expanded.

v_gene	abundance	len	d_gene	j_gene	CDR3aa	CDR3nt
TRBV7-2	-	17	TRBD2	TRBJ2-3	CASSYGLAEFITDTQYF	TGTGCCAGCAGCTACGGACTAGCGGAATTTATCACAGATACGCAGTATTTT
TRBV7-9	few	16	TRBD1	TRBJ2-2	CASSLQGAANTGELFF	TGTGCCAGCAGCTTACAGGGGGCGGCGAACACCGGGGAGCTGTTTTTT
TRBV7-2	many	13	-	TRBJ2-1	CASTHTMNNEQFF	TGTGCCAGCACCCACACGATGAACAATGAGCAGTTCTTC
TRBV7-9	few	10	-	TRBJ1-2	CASSTMGYTF	TGTGCCAGCAGCACCATGGGCTACACCTTC
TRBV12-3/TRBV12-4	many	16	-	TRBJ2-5	CASRPAGAVELETQYF	TGTGCCAGCAGACCTGCAGGGGCAGTGGAGTTGGAGACCCAGTACTTC
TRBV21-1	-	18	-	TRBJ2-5	CASSKRRGVGRLGETQYF	TGTGCCAGCAGCAAAAGGAGGGGGGTAGGGAGACTCGGGGAGACCCAGTACTTC
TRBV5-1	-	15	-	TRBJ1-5	CASSLPKQTNQPQHF	TGCGCCAGCAGCTTACCGAAACAGACAAATCAGCCCCAGCATTTT
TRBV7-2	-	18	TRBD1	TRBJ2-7	CASSLAGRGTGGIYEQYF	TGTGCCAGCAGCTTAGCGGGTCGGGGGACAGGAGGGATCTACGAGCAGTACTTC
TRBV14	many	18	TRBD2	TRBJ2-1	CASSRRGVNSGGAFEQFF	TGTGCCAGCAGCCGGAGAGGGGTCAATAGCGGGGGGGCCTTTGAGCAGTTCTTC
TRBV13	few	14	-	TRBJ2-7	CASSPSPDSYEQYF	TGTGCCAGCAGCCCCTCCCCAGACTCCTACGAGCAGTACTTC
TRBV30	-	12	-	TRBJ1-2	CAWRPQNYGYTF	TGTGCCTGGAGACCCCAAAACTATGGCTACACCTTC
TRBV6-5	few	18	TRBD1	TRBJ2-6	CASSYRGTGVSGANVLTF	TGTGCCAGCAGTTACCGGGGGACAGGGGTCTCTGGGGCCAACGTCCTGACTTTC
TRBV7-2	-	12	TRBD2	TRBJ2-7	CASSPGGRTQYF	TGTGCCAGCAGTCCGGGGGGGAGAACCCAGTACTTC
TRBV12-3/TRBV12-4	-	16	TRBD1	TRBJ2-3	CASSHSGQLRTDTQYF	TGTGCCAGCAGTCACTCGGGACAGTTGAGAACAGATACGCAGTATTTT
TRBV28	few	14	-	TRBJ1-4	CASGLTATNEKLFF	TGTGCCAGCGGATTGACAGCAACTAATGAAAAACTGTTTTTT
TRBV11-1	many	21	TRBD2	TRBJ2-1	CASSSSHPGLAGASSYNEQFF	TGTGCCAGCAGCTCATCCCACCCGGGACTAGCGGGGGCAAGCTCCTACAATGAGCAGTTCTTC
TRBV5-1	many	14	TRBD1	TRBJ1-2	CASSIDAGGVGYTF	TGCGCCAGCAGCATCGACGCAGGGGGCGTAGGCTACACCTTC